This entry describes one T cell receptor (beta chain). No antigen is known for it. Per-base qualities were not stored, and no clone one base away is much larger. TCRbeta CDR3 regions were amplified from genomic DNA using the immunoSEQ Assay, a bias-controlled multiplex PCR. From the authors' description of their analysis: The number of nucleated cells in each sample was estimated by amplification of reference gene primers within the assay. To quantify the absolute abundance of each unique TCRbeta CDR3 rearrangement, sequence reads were collapsed and filtered. For each sample, productive Simpson clonality was calculated as the square root of Simpson's diversity index over productive rearrangements. TCRdb took over this immuneACCESS table, retaining in-frame rearrangements with V and J assigned. Such tables are incomplete; in checked studies, under half of the missing clones stem from an unresolved V gene, and the remainder is unexplained. V and J calls and clone size follow that table, whereas D and trimming were derived from the DNA. This sample comprises a few hundred thousand clones, about 87% of them detected only once. The biggest ten clones account for under 2% of the sample.

The sample originates from a study of blood T cell repertoires in COVID-19 (dated by TCRdb to 2018 to 2021). A note on the overall study: Samples from collaborators originated in the United States, Italy and Spain and spanned both the acute and convalescent phases of COVID-19. The prospective study material was composed of cDNA or gDNA derived from T cells, B-cell-depleted T cells, or PBMCs. Subjects who had been exposed to COVID-19, were actively infected with it, or had recovered from it provided the deeply sampled blood TCRbeta repertoires that made up the dataset. The repertoires were made available in a free public database intended to serve as a resource for research on the immune response to SARS-CoV-2. The samples were drawn from two sources: the first 160 participants of the ongoing ImmuneRACE study, and approximately 1,300 subjects contributed by 6 global collaborators. A de-identified subject ID, COVID-19 status, age in years and sex were almost always included in the sample metadata. HLA class I and class II types, where available, came from metadata supplied by the sample provider rather than from assay-based typing. Summary of the overall study and its limitations: The quantity of clinical and demographic metadata differed by source and by participant and was supplied without curation.

Participants in the prospective study were enrolled through a virtual design, were aged about 18 to 100 years, and lived in approximately 25 United States geographic areas. Cohort assignment in the prospective study relied on participant-reported clinical history from a screening survey and a study questionnaire. For ImmuneRACE Cohort 3, a participant was defined as recovered based on two consecutive negative NP/OP PCR tests, clearance by a healthcare professional, or resolution of symptoms. In the prospective study, whole blood, serum and a nasopharyngeal or oropharyngeal swab were collected from each participant by mobile phlebotomists. Participants in the prospective study had the option to provide additional blood draws and questionnaires over an approximately two-month period. Before DNA extraction, prospective study blood samples were shipped either frozen or at room temperature. Ends trimmed: V by 3 bases, J by 9 bases; bases unmatched to a gene: 2. Per the germline V gene, KGHSH is the CDR1 and LQKENI is the CDR2. The CDR3 covers 13 residues, taking in both the cysteine and the phenylalanine. Only the CDR3 DNA stays, 39 bases, in frame from base 1.

The sequenced material came from PBMCs or T cells enriched from blood (not recorded which). This clonotype originated in a woman aged 45-65 years who had recovered from COVID-19. The chain couples TRBV18 to TRBJ2-1; 10 bases in the junction line up with TRBD1. The bases read TGTGCCAGCTCACCCGACAGGGGGCGTGAGCAGTTCTTC. It translates to CASSPDRGREQFF. The variable domain in full, with residues beyond the CDR3 obtained from the reference TRBV18 and TRBJ2-1 genes, is NAGVMQNPRHLVRRRGQEARLRCSPMKGHSHVYWYRQLPEEGLKFMVYLQKENIIDESGMPKERFSAEFPKEGPSILRIQQVVRGDSAAYFCASSPDRGREQFFGPGTRLTVL.